The source of this TCR beta chain is a study of T cell responses to AZD1222 COVID-19 vaccine. Whole-study findings and limits: Sampling captured repertoires only after the peak T cell response. At study baseline, merely over 5 AZD1222 recipients were seropositive. Per reports, nearly half of all spike-specific TCRs target regions that are unmutated in variants.

Researchers grouped second doses given at about 4 or about 12 weeks into one pool. V trimming: 6 bases; J trimming: 4 bases; junction bases outside the gene matches: 7. Germline CDR1 and CDR2: SGHRS and YFSETQ. This CDR3 has 15 residues. The assay was immunoSEQ multiplex PCR, and TCRdb's table has in-frame clones only and misses some. Among under 150,000 clones listed, around 94% were seen once. For this clone: Antigen specificity is unknown.

The rearrangement joins TRBV5-1 to TRBJ2-2; 9 nucleotides match TRBD1. This TCR came from an adult who received the AZD1222 COVID-19 vaccine. The source material was peripheral blood, sampled 28 days after the second AZD1222 dose. The CDR3 loop reads CASTGDRESTGELFF. In DNA form, the CDR3 reads TGCGCCAGCACCGGGGACAGGGAGAGCACCGGGGAGCTGTTTTTT.